A single sample is the source of the 12 T cell receptor beta chains below, sequenced in a study of blood T cell repertoires in COVID-19. Sequencing used immunoSEQ multiplex PCR; TCRdb keeps in-frame clones, though not all of them. The sample has 200,000 to 250,000 clones; about 91% are singletons. Sequenced input: PBMCs or T cells enriched from blood (not recorded which). The receptors were gathered from a woman in her fifties or sixties with acute COVID-19.

The chain has TRBV13 and TRBJ1-2; a possible D gene is TRBD1 (6 bases). Germline V lookup: CDR1 PRHDT, CDR2 FYEKMQ (reference sequence). This CDR3 contains 16 residues. V was cut by 1 base and J by 2 bases, with 14 bases left in between. The CDR3 loop is CASSLARGRGNYGYTF. CDR3 sequence (DNA): TGTGCCAGCAGCTTAGCCCGGGGCAGGGGCAACTATGGCTACACCTTC.

The chain uses TRBV28 and TRBJ2-7; the match to TRBD2 covers 10 bases. Trimming at V came to 5 bases and at J to 2 bases, leaving 6 bases not matched to a gene. Germline values: CDR1 MDHEN, CDR2 SYDVKM. The CDR3 length is 15 residues. The CDR3 nucleotides read TGTGCCAGCAGTCTCCAGCGGGAGGGCCCCTACGAGCAGTACTTC. This sequence encodes CASSLQREGPYEQYF.

V gene TRBV12-3 or TRBV12-4 combines with J gene TRBJ2-2, with a tentative D call TRBD1 (6 bases). The ends were cut back, 7 bases at V and 6 bases at J, with 9 bases in the middle. The CDR3 is made up of 12 amino acids. The CDR3 region has the DNA TGTGCCAGCACTCACAGGGCCGGGGAGCTGTTTTTT. It translates to CASTHRAGELFF.

The chain employs TRBV5-4 and TRBJ2-5, with TRBD2 identical over 7 bases. CDR3 size: 14 residues. V lost 4 bases and J lost 2; bases outside the gene matches: 5. CDR1 and CDR2 from the germline V gene are SGHNT and YYREEE (reference sequence). The CDR3 here is CASSTGLNQETQYF. The CDR3 region has the DNA TGTGCCAGCAGCACGGGACTAAATCAAGAGACCCAGTACTTC.

CDR3 sequence reads: CASSQERARASGRGNEQFF. CDR3 coding DNA: TGCGCCAGCAGCCAAGAAAGGGCCCGCGCTAGCGGGAGGGGGAATGAGCAGTTCTTC. J is TRBJ2-1 and V is TRBV4-1, with 12 bases identical to TRBD2. This CDR3 contains 19 residues. V was pared by 0 bases and J by 7 bases, with 13 bases of the junction left unmatched. The germline gives CDR1 MGHRA, CDR2 YSYEKL.

The genes are TRBV27 and TRBJ2-3, with TRBD2 matching over 7 bases. This CDR3 region has 15 residues. The trim removed 0 bases at V and 7 bases at J, leaving 7 bases unmatched. CDR1 MNHEY and CDR2 SMNVEV come from the germline V gene (reference sequence). The chain's CDR3 is CASSLSSEGGNTQYF. The CDR3 DNA is TGTGCCAGCAGTTTATCGTCTGAGGGAGGGAATACGCAGTATTTT.

The J gene is TRBJ2-1, the V gene TRBV10-3; D gene uncertain. Germline lookup yields CDR1 ENHRY and CDR2 SYGVKD. CDR3 length: 17 amino acids. V lost 0 bases, J lost 3 bases, and 15 bases lay in between. CDR3 in amino acids: CAISESSSAVYYNEQFF. CDR3 nucleotides: TGTGCCATCAGTGAGTCGAGCTCTGCGGTCTACTACAATGAGCAGTTCTTC.

This clone has just one count. The CDR3 loop reads CASSIRQGGRTEAFF. The CDR3 DNA follows: TGTGCCAGCAGTATTAGACAGGGAGGAAGGACTGAAGCTTTCTTT. This chain connects TRBV7-9 to TRBJ1-1; 7 bases agree with TRBD1. V shed 6 bases and J 5 bases; nucleotides not matched to a gene: 12. Germline CDR1 and CDR2: SEHNR and FQNEAQ (reference sequence). This CDR3 has 15 amino acids.

The chain links TRBV25-1 to TRBJ2-6, with D uncertain. Germline CDR1 is MGHDK and CDR2 is SYGVNS. The CDR3 length is 13 residues. V gave up 8 bases and J gave up 1 base, with 6 bases separating them. CDR3: CASLYSGANVLTF. Written as DNA, the CDR3 is TGTGCCAGCCTCTATTCTGGGGCCAACGTCCTGACTTTC.

The genes are TRBV9 and TRBJ1-2; 7 nucleotides line up with TRBD1. The V gene's germline CDR1 is SGDLS and CDR2 YYNGEE. The CDR3 sequence is 18 residues long. Germline trimming cut 3 bases from V and 0 bases from J; bases unmatched to any gene: 14. CDR3 DNA sequence: TGTGCCAGCAGCGCACAGGGGTGGGTTGATCTTGCTAACTATGGCTACACCTTC. Protein sequence: CASSAQGWVDLANYGYTF. Drawing the rest from reference TRBV9 and TRBJ1-2, the complete variable domain is DSGVTQTPKHLITATGQRVTLRCSPRSGDLSVYWYQQSLDQGLQFLIQYYNGEERAKGNILERFSAQQFPDLHSELNLSSLELGDSALYFCASSAQGWVDLANYGYTFGSGTRLTVV.

The chain combines TRBV24-1 with TRBJ2-3, with unresolved D. The CDR3 extends over 13 amino acids. Germline CDR1 reads KGHDR; CDR2 reads SFDVKD. Trimming removed 7 bases at V and 6 bases at J, with 13 bases between. Here the CDR3 DNA reads TGTGCCACCAGCCACATTCCACGCGATACGCAGTATTTT. It encodes CATSHIPRDTQYF.

The chain recombines TRBV4-1 with TRBJ2-7; D uncertain. CDR3 size: 15 residues. Per germline, CDR1 MGHRA and CDR2 YSYEKL. V was clipped by 0 bases and J by 0 bases, with 9 bases between them. CDR3 sequence: CASSQDYRSSYEQYF. CDR3 nucleotides: TGCGCCAGCAGCCAAGACTACAGAAGCTCCTACGAGCAGTACTTC.